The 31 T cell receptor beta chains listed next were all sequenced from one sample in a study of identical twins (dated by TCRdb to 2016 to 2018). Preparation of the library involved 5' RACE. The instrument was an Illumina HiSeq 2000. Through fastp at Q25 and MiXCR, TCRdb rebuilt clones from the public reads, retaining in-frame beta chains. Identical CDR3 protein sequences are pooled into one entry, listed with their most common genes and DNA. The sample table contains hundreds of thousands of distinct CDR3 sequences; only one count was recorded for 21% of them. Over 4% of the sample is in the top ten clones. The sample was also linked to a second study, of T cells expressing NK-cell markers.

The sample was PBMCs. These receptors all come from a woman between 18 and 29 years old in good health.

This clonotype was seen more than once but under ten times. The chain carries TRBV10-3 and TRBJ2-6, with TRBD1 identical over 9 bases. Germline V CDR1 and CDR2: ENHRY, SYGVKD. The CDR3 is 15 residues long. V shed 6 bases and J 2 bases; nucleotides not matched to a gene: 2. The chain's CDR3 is CAIRTGGTGANVLTF. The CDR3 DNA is TGTGCCATCAGAACAGGGGGCACTGGGGCCAACGTCCTGACTTTC.

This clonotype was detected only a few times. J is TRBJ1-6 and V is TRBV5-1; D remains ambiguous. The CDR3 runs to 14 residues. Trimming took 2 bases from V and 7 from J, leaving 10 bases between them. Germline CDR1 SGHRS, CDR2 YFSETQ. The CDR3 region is CASSFVLGNSPLHF. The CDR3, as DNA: TGCGCCAGCAGCTTCGTGTTGGGGAATTCACCCCTCCACTTT.

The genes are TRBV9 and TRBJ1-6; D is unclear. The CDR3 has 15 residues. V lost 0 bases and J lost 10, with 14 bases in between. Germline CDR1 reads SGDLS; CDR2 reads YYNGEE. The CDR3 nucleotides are TGTGCCAGCAGCGTAGGATCCGGGGAAAGATCACCCCTCCACTTT. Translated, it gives CASSVGSGERSPLHF.

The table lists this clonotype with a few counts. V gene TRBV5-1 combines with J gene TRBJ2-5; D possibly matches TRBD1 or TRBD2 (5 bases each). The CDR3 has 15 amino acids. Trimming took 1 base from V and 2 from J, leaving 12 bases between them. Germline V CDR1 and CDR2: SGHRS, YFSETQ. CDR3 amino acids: CASSLTPGPQETQYF. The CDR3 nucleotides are TGCGCCAGCAGCTTGACGCCGGGACCGCAAGAGACCCAGTACTTC.

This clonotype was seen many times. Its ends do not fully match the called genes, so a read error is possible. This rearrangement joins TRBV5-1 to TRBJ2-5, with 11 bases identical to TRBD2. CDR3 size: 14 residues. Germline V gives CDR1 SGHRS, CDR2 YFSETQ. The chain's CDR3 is CASSPTSGEETQYF. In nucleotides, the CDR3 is TGTGCCAGCAGCCCGACTAGCGGGGAAGAGACCCAGTACTTC.

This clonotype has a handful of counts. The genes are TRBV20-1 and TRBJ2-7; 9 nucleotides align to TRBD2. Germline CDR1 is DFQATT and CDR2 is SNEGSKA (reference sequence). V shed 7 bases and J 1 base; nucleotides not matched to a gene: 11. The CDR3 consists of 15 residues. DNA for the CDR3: TGCAGTGTCCCTTTCAGCGGGGGGACATCCTACGAGCAGTACTTC. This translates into CSVPFSGGTSYEQYF.

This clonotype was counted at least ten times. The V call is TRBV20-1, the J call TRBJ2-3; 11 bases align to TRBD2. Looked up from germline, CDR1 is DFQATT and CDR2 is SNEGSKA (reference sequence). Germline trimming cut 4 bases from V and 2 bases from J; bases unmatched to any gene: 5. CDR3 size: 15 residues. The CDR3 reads CSAIIAGGNTDTQYF. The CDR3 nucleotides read TGCAGTGCTATCATAGCGGGAGGGAACACAGATACGCAGTATTTT.

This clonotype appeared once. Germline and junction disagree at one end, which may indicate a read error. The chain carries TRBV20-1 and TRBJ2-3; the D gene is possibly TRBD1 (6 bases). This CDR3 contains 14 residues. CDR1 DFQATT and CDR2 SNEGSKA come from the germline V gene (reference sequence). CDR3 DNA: TGCAGTGCTAGACGAGGGGTGACAGGAGATATGCAGTATTTT. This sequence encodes CSARRGVTGDMQYF.

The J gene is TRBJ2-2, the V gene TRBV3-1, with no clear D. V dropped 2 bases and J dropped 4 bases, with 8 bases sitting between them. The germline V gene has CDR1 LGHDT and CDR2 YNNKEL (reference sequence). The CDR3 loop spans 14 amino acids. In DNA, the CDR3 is TGTGCCAGCAGCCAACAACAGCTCACCGGGGAGCTGTTTTTT. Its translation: CASSQQQLTGELFF.

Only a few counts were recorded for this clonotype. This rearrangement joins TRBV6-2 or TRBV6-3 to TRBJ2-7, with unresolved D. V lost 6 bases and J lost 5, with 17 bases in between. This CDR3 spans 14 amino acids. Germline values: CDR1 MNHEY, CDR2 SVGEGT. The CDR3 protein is CASSPLMDDHEQYF. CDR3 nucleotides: TGTGCCAGCAGCCCTCTTATGGATGATCACGAGCAGTACTTC.

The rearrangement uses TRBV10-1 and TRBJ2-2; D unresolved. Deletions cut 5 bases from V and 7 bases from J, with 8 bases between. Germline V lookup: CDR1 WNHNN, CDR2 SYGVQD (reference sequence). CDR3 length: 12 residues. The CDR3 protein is CASSRLNGELFF. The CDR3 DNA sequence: TGCGCCAGCAGTAGGTTGAACGGGGAGCTGTTTTTT.

The CDR3 loop reads CASTTGGSGNTIYF. The DNA of the CDR3 is TGTGCCAGCACGACAGGGGGATCTGGAAACACCATATATTTT. This sequence joins TRBV12-3 or TRBV12-4 and TRBJ1-3, with TRBD1 matching 9 bases. V gave up 7 bases and J gave up 1 base; unmatched junction bases: 2. The CDR3 covers 14 residues.

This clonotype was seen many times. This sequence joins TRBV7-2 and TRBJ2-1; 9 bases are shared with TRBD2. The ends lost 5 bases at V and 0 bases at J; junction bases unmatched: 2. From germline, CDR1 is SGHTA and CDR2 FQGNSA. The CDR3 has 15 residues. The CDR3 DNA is TGTGCCAGCAGCCGTAGCGGGGGCTCCTACAATGAGCAGTTCTTC. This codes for CASSRSGGSYNEQFF. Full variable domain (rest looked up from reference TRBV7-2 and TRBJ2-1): GAGVSQSPSNKVTEKGKDVELRCDPISGHTALYWYRQSLGQGLEFLIYFQGNSAPDKSGLPSDRFSAERTGGSVSTLTIQRTQQEDSAVYLCASSRSGGSYNEQFFGPGTRLTVL.

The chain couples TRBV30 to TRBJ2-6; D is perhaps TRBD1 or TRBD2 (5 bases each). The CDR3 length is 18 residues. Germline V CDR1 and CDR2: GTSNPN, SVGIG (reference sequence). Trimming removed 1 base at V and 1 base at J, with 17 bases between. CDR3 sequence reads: CAWSAPAREWSGANVLTF. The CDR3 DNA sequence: TGTGCCTGGAGTGCCCCTGCCAGGGAGTGGTCTGGGGCCAACGTCCTGACTTTC.

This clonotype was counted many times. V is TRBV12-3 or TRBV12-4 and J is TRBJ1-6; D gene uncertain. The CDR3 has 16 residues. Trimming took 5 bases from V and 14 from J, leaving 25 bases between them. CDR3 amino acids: CASSPSGVLKSSALHF. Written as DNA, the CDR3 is TGTGCCAGCAGTCCCAGTGGTGTCCTGAAGTCGAGTGCCCTCCACTTT.

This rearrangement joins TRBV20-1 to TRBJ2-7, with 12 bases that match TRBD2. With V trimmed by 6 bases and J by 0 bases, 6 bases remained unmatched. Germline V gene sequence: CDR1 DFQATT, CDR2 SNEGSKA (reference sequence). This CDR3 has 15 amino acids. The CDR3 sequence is CSARLAGASSYEQYF. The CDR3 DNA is TGCAGTGCGAGACTAGCGGGGGCATCCTCCTACGAGCAGTACTTC.

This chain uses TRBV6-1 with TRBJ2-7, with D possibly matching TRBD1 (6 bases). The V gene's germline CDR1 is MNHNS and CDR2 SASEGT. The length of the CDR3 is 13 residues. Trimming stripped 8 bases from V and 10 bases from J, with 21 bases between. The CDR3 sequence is CASGFRQDVIQYF. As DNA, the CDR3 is TGTGCCAGCGGGTTCCGACAGGATGTAATCCAGTACTTC.

The CDR3 DNA sequence: TGTGCCAGCAGTTTCCTGACTAGCGGGAGCTCCTACAATGAGCAGTTCTTC. Its translation: CASSFLTSGSSYNEQFF. The V and J genes are TRBV6-2 or TRBV6-3 and TRBJ2-1; 12 positions agree with TRBD2. There are 17 residues in the CDR3. The V segment lost 4 bases and the J segment 0 bases; nucleotides outside the gene matches: 4. The germline V gene has CDR1 MNHEY and CDR2 SVGEGT.

The CDR3 loop is CASGLVRAMGGTDTQYF. For the CDR3, the DNA is TGTGCTAGTGGTTTGGTTCGGGCTATGGGCGGCACAGATACGCAGTATTTT. This sequence joins TRBV12-5 and TRBJ2-3; no firm D call. This CDR3 has 17 amino acids. Trimming cost V 0 bases and J 1 base, with 14 bases left between them. Germline assignment: CDR1 LGHNT and CDR2 FRNRAP.

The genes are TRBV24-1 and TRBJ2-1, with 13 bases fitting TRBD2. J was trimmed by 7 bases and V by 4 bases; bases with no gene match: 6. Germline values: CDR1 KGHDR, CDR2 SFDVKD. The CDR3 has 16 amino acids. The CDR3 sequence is CATSEGGLAGRNEQFF. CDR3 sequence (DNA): TGTGCCACCAGTGAGGGGGGACTAGCGGGGAGAAATGAGCAGTTCTTC.

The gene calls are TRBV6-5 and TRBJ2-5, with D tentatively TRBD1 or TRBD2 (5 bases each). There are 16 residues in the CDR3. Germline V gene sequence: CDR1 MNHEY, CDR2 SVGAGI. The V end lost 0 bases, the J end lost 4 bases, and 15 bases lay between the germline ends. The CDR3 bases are TGTGCCAGCAGTTACTCCCCCGGGGCGGTGGGAGAGACCCAGTACTTC. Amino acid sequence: CASSYSPGAVGETQYF.

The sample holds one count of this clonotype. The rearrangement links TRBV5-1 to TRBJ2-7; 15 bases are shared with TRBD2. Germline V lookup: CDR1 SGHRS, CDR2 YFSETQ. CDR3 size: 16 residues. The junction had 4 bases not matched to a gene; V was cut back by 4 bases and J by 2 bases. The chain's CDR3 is CASSPRTSGGAYEQYF. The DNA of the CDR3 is TGCGCCAGCAGCCCCAGGACTAGCGGGGGGGCCTACGAGCAGTACTTC.

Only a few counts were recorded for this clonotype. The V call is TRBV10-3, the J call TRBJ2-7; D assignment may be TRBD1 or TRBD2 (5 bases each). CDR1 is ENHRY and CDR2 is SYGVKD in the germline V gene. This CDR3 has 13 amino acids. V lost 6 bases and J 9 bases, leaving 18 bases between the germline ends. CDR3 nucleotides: TGTGCCATCAGCTCAGGGACCCCCCAAGGGCAGTACTTC. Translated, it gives CAISSGTPQGQYF.

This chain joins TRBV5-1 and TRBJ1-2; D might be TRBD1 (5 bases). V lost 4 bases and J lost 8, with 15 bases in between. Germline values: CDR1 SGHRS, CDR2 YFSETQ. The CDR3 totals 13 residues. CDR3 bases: TGCGCCAGCAGCCCGGGGGTGAATAGAGGCTACACCTTC. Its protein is CASSPGVNRGYTF.

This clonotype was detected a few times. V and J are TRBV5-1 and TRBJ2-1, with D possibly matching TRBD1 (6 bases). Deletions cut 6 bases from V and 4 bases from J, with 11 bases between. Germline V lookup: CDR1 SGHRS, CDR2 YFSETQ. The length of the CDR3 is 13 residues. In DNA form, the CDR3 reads TGCGCCAGCACCCTGACAGGTTACAATGAGCAGTTCTTC. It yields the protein CASTLTGYNEQFF.

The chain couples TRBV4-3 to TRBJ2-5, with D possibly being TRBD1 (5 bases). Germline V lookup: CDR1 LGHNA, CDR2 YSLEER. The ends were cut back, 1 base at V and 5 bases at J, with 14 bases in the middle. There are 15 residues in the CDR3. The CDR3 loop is CASSQGLQAMETQYF. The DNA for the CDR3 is TGCGCCAGCAGCCAAGGGTTACAGGCTATGGAGACCCAGTACTTC.

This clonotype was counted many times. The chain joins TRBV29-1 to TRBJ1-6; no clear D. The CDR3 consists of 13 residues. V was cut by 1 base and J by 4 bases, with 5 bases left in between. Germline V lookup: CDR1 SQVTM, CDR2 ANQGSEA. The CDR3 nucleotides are TGCAGCGTTGAAGTGGGATATAATTCACCCCTCCACTTT. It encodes CSVEVGYNSPLHF.

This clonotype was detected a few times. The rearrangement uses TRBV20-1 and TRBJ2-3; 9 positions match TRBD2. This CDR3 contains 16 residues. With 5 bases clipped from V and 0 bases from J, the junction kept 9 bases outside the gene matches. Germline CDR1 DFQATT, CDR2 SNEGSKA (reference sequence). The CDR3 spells CSAPDLLAGSTDTQYF. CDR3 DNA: TGCAGTGCTCCAGATCTACTAGCGGGTAGCACAGATACGCAGTATTTT.

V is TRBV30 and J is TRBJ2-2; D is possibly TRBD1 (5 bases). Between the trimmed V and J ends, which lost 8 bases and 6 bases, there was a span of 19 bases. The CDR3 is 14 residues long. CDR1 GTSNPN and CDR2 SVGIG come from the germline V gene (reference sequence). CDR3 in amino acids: CAGALEFAAGELFF. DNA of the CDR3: TGTGCCGGGGCTTTGGAGTTCGCGGCCGGGGAGCTGTTTTTT.

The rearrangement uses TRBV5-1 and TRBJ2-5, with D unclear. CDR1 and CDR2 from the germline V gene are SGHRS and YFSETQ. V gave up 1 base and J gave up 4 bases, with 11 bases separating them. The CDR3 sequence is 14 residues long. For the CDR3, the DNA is TGCGCCAGCAGCTTGTGGGGAACGGGAGAGACCCAGTACTTC. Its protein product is CASSLWGTGETQYF.

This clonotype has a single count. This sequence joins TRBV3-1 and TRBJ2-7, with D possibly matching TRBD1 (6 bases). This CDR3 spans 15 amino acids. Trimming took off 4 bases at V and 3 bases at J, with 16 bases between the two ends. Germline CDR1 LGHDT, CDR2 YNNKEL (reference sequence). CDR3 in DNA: TGTGCCAGCAGCCGAGTGGGGGCTTACGGCTACGAGCAGTACTTC. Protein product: CASSRVGAYGYEQYF.